This entry features one TCR beta chain sequence. Its cognate antigen has yet to be identified. No much larger clone is present one base from it, and per-base qualities are unavailable. The germline V gene provides CDR1 SGHAT and CDR2 FQNNGV. V loses 3 bases, J loses 0 bases, and the germline ends lie 9 bases apart. The CDR3 numbers 15 residues from cysteine through phenylalanine. The only DNA kept is the CDR3, 45 bases in frame from the first base. The entry originates in a study of shared clonotypes between healthy human individuals (dated by TCRdb to the early 2020s). A note on the overall study: A few men and a couple of women, aged 18 to 49 years, made up the cohort. To increase sequencing depth and limit assay-specific biases, TCR repertoire library preparation and sequencing were carried out by different laboratories using diverse techniques. Blood TCR repertoires of about 5 healthy adults were deeply sequenced to estimate repertoire size and the extent of clonotype sharing between individuals. For each donor, CD4 naive and CD4 memory were each run on three plates, CD8 naive on two plates, and CD8 memory on one plate. Each donor's leukapheresis produced roughly between about 0.85 and 10 billion PBMCs. What the research found in general, with its limitations: Incomplete sequencing was indicated by rarefaction of sorted-subset datasets, despite the large sequencing depth. Estimated clonotype richness was generally larger for naive than for memory subsets. The small number of donors limited the genetic and exposure-history diversity represented. Sharing across a handful of donors was observed for around 4.8% of naive CD4, 3% to 4% of naive CD8, over 2% of memory CD4, and approximately 0.41% of memory CD8 clonotypes. Compared with non-shared clonotypes, clonotypes shared by all four sorted-subset donors had higher generation probabilities. Pairwise subsampling indicated that sequencing depth was expected to affect the degree of clonotype sharing among donors. Sampling was restricted to blood, and TCR repertoires in tissue are likely to differ from TCR repertoires in blood.

CD8 naive samples consisted of CD45RO-negative cells that were positively selected for CCR7, yielding a CD45RA+CCR7+ population without TemRA cells. Donors were healthy HIV-negative adults with no recently reported acute infections or vaccinations. Every donor was a Caucasian adult residing in Nashville, Tennessee, USA. Blood was obtained by leukapheresis, after which PBMCs were separated by Ficoll-Histopaque density gradient centrifugation and cryopreserved in liquid nitrogen vapor phase. Analytical flow cytometry was used to check the purity and quantity of each magnetically sorted T cell population. From each sorted fraction, genomic DNA was isolated and quantified by UV absorbance on a Nanodrop 2000c. Using the deep immunoSEQ assay, multiplex PCR amplified TCR CDR3 regions from genomic DNA. Genomic DNA extracted from each cell subset was distributed evenly over all wells of several immunoSEQ 96-well plates, and each plate served as one replicate. For sorted subsets, each replicate PCR was loaded with about 0.2 ug genomic DNA, equivalent to about 30,000 T cell genomes. The purified libraries were quantified using a Qubit 3.0 fluorometer, sized with a Bioanalyzer 2100, and then quantified again using the KAPA Library Quantification kit. A separate single-read 150-cycle Illumina NextSeq 550 flow cell was used to sequence each immunoSEQ 96-well plate. The authors processed their data as follows. Because only junctional sequences without quality scores were contained in the immunoSEQ output, filtering matching that applied to full-length reads could not be performed. Sequences were annotated with PyIR, a Python wrapper for IgBLAST v1.9, and V/J genes and CDR3 were assigned using IMGT germline references. Reads with weak V/J assignments (E-value above 1e-6), missing CDR3, stop codons, out-of-frame junctions, or ambiguous translated residues were removed. A V3J clonotype was defined by an identical inferred V gene, J gene, and CDR3 amino acid sequence. Percentage overlap between repertoires was calculated by dividing the number of shared unique clonotypes by the size of the smaller repertoire. Richness of each repertoire was evaluated using RTK rarefaction, the Chao1 estimator, and Recon v2.1 estimates of unobserved clonotypes. OLGA was used to compute generation probabilities for all TCRbeta clonotypes that the gDNA method yielded from a handful of donors. The table comes from immuneACCESS by way of TCRdb, which keeps in-frame sequences with V and J called. Part of the clones is missing from these tables; in studies checked, under half for an unresolved V gene and the rest for unknown reasons. Clone size and V and J calls were adopted from that table, with D and trimming inferred from the DNA. The sample table holds some 1,900,000 clones, of which 85% to 95% were seen once. The ten largest clonotypes hold around 1% of the sample.

The receptor comes from a man aged 18 to 35 in good health. The material sequenced was naive CD8+ T cells sorted from blood. This sample's cell subset or site label indicates: CD45RA+CCR7+. Here the chain combines TRBV11-2 and TRBJ1-5; the D gene cannot be resolved reliably. The DNA sequence is as follows: TGTGCCAGCAGCTTTGGCAGCGATAGCAATCAGCCCCAGCATTTT. It translates as CASSFGSDSNQPQHF.